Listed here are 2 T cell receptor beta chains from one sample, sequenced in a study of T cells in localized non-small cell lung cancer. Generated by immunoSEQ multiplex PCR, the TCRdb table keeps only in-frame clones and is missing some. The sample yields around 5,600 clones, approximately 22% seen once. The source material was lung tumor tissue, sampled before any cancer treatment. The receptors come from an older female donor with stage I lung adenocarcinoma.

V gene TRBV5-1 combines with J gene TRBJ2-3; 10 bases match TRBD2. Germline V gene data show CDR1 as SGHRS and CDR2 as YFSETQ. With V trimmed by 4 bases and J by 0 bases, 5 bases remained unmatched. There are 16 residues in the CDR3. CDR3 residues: CASSLGLADSTDTQYF. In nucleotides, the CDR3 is TGCGCCAGCAGCCTCGGACTAGCGGATAGCACAGATACGCAGTATTTT.

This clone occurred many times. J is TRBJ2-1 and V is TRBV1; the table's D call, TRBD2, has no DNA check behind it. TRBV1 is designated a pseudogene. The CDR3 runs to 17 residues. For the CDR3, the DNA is TGCGCCAGCAGCCAACAACAGGGACTAGCGGACTACAATGAGCAGTTCTTC. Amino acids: CASSQQQGLADYNEQFF.